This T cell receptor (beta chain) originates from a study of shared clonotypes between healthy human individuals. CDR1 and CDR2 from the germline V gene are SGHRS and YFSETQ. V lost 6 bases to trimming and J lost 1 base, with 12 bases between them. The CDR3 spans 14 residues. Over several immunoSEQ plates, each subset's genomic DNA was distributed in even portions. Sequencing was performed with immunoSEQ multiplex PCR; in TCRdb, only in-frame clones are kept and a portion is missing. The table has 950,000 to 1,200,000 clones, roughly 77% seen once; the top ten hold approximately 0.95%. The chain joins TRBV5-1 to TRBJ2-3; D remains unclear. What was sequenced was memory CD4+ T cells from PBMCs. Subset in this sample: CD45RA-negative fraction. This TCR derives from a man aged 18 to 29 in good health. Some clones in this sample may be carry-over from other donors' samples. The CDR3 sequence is CASIDRSGTDTQYF. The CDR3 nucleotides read TGCGCCAGCATCGACCGGTCTGGCACAGATACGCAGTATTTT.